This T cell receptor beta chain stems from a study of identical twins. V was cut by 5 bases and J by 0 bases, with 14 bases left in between. This CDR3 has 15 amino acids. Germline assignment: CDR1 MNHEY and CDR2 SMNVEV (reference sequence). About this clonotype itself: Its antigen remains unknown.

Study-level points and caveats: Models predicted less out-of-frame TCR alpha sharing in monozygotic twins than was found. Excess sharing between twins was weaker in beta out-of-frame sequences. Clonotypes of the beta chain that were abundant in cord blood carried fewer insertions (memory repertoires showed none). Cross-sectional statistics underpinned the conclusions; the same donors were not followed.

One entry per CDR3 protein results from TCRdb running MiXCR on the 5' RACE reads. The data hold about 1.7 million distinct CDR3 sequences, with about 31% observed a single time. The sequence came from a newborn girl in good health. The sequenced material came from cord blood. This rearrangement joins TRBV27 to TRBJ2-7, with D unclear. In DNA, the CDR3 is TGTGCCAGCAGTCCACTCCCGTACAGCTCCTACGAGCAGTACTTC. Translated, it gives CASSPLPYSSYEQYF.